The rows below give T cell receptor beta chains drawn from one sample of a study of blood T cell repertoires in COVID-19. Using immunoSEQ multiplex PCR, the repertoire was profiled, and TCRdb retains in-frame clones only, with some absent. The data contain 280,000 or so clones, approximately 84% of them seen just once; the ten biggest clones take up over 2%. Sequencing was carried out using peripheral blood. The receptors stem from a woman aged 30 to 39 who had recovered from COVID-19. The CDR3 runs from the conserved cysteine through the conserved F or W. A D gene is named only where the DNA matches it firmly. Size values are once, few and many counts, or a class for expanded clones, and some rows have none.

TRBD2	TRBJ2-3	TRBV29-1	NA	CSVDRVTSDIDTQYF	TGCAGCGTTGACCGTGTAACTAGCGACATAGATACGCAGTATTTT
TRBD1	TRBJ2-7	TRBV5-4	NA	CASSPRTGLPYEQYF	TGTGCCAGCAGCCCTAGGACAGGATTGCCCTACGAGCAGTACTTC
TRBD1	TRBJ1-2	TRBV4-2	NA	CASSQLTGGYGYTF	TGTGCCAGCAGCCAGCTGACAGGGGGATATGGCTACACCTTC
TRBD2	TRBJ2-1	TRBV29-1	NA	CSVGGGRGYNEQFF	TGCAGCGTTGGGGGAGGGAGAGGTTACAATGAGCAGTTCTTC
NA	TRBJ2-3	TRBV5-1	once	CASSKPRDTRSTDTQYF	TGCGCCAGCAGCAAACCAAGGGACACCCGGAGCACAGATACGCAGTATTTT
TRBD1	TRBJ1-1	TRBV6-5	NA	CASRPLQGEVTEAFF	TGTGCCAGCAGACCACTGCAGGGGGAGGTCACTGAAGCTTTCTTT
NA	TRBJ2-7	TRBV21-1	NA	CASSGKHETETSYEQYF	TGTGCCAGCAGCGGAAAGCATGAAACCGAGACAAGCTACGAGCAGTACTTC
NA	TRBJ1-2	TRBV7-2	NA	CASKRREANYGYTF	TGTGCCTCAAAACGGCGGGAAGCTAACTATGGCTACACCTTC
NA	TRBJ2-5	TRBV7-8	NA	CASSSPINTGRRGETQYF	TGTGCCAGCAGCTCTCCTATTAATACCGGGCGCCGGGGAGAGACCCAGTACTTC
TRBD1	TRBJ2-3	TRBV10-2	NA	CASSVGPTGGSADTQYF	TGCGCCAGCAGTGTGGGCCCCACAGGGGGCTCTGCAGATACGCAGTATTTT
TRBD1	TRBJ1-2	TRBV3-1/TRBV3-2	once	CASSQDSRDSRYGYTF	TGTGCCAGCAGCCAAGATAGCCGGGACAGTCGATATGGCTACACCTTC
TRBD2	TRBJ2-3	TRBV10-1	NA	CASSESLAGGTDTQYF	TGCGCCAGCAGTGAGTCTCTAGCGGGGGGCACAGATACGCAGTATTTT
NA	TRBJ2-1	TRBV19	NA	CASSTLNEQFF	TGTGCCAGTAGTACCCTCAATGAGCAGTTCTTC
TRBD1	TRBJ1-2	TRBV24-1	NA	CATSDSGTGVGGYTF	TGTGCCACCAGTGATTCTGGGACAGGGGTTGGCGGCTACACCTTC
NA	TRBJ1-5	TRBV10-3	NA	CAIRAEADQPQHF	TGTGCCATCAGGGCTGAGGCGGATCAGCCCCAGCATTTT
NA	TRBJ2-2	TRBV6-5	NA	CASSYLYGNGELFF	TGTGCCAGCAGTTACTTATACGGTAACGGGGAGCTGTTTTTT
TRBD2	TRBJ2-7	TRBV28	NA	CASSLGDYIYEQYF	TGTGCCAGCAGTTTAGGGGACTATATCTACGAGCAGTACTTC
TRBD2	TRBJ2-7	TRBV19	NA	CASTAGGSSYEQYF	TGTGCCAGTACCGCGGGGGGCTCCTCCTACGAGCAGTACTTC
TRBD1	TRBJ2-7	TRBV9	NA	CASSVAGQELNEQYF	TGTGCCAGCAGCGTAGCAGGACAGGAGCTGAACGAGCAGTACTTC
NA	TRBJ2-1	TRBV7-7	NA	CASIQPGTYSYNEQFF	TGTGCTAGCATCCAACCGGGGACATATTCCTACAATGAGCAGTTCTTC
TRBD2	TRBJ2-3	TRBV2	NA	CASSRLAGSTDTQYF	TGTGCCAGCAGTAGACTAGCGGGGAGCACAGATACGCAGTATTTT
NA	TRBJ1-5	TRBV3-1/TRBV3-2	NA	CASSPGGNSNQPQHF	TGTGCCAGCAGCCCCGGCGGCAATAGCAATCAGCCCCAGCATTTT
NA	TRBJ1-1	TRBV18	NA	CASSPGTGKTEAFF	TGTGCCAGCTCACCAGGGACTGGTAAGACTGAAGCTTTCTTT
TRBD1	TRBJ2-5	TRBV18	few	CASSLTRQGGETQYF	TGTGCCAGCTCCCTCACGAGACAGGGTGGAGAGACCCAGTACTTC
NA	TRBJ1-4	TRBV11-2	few	CASSFYSSEKLFF	TGTGCCAGCAGCTTCTACAGTAGTGAAAAACTGTTTTTT
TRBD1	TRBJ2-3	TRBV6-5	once	CASSYQGAGRTDTQYF	TGTGCCAGCAGTTACCAGGGGGCAGGGAGAACAGATACGCAGTATTTT
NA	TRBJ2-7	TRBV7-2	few	CASSLWGAYEQYF	TGTGCCAGCAGCTTATGGGGGGCCTACGAGCAGTACTTC
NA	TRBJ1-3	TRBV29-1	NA	CSALPARSAGNTIYF	TGCAGCGCCCTCCCGGCGAGGTCCGCTGGAAACACCATATATTTT
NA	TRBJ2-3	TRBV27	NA	CASRKTGTDTQYF	TGTGCCAGCAGGAAGACAGGCACAGATACGCAGTATTTT
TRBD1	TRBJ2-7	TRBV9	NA	CASSQTGSYEQYF	TGTGCCAGCAGCCAGACAGGGTCCTACGAGCAGTACTTC
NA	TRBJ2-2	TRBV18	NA	CASSTLAETGELFF	TGTGCCAGCTCAACACTAGCCGAGACCGGGGAGCTGTTTTTT
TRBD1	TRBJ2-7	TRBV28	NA	CASSLIIAGGNWNEQYF	TGTGCCAGCAGTTTAATCATTGCAGGGGGCAACTGGAACGAGCAGTACTTC